A single TCR beta chain is shown here with its context. This clonotype is categorized as medium-sized (0.01 to 0.1%). The target of this receptor is not known. No base qualities exist here, and no much larger clone lies one base off it. Sequences MNHNS (CDR1) and SASEGT (CDR2) are obtained from the germline V gene. V trim: 7 bases; J trim: 3 bases; unmatched bases: 11. Measured from the cysteine to the phenylalanine, the CDR3 is 18 residues long. Only the CDR3 region is kept as DNA, spanning 54 bases read in frame from base 1. This record comes from a study of lung T cells in sarcoidosis with Löfgren's syndrome (dated by TCRdb to about 2017). For the study in its entirety: Sarcoidosis was characterized as a granulomatous disease that is mostly pulmonary, in which CD4+ T cells accumulate in bronchoalveolar lavage fluid. The repertoire analyses centered on Lofgren's syndrome patients. Results the study describes overall, beyond this receptor: When alphabeta pairing was analyzed, TRAV12-1 tended to pair preferentially with TRBV2, and the resulting paired TCRs displayed CDR3 homology. Multiple Lofgren's syndrome patients were reported to share TRAV12-1 and TRBV2 CDR3 motifs, a finding that suggests public CD4+ TCR repertoires. TRAV12-1 and TRBV2 were reported as the most expanded V gene segments in Löfgren's syndrome patients compared with control subjects. Recognition of a sarcoidosis-associated antigen was merely suggested, with the antigen itself still putative and unidentified.

TCR repertoires were profiled from CD4+ T cells obtained by bronchoalveolar lavage. Sequencing used an Illumina MiSeq. The public reads were run again by TCRdb, first through fastp at Q25 and then through MiXCR, and only productive beta chains were kept. Rows merge per CDR3 protein into single entries with the most common DNA and genes. Recorded for this sample are some 19,000 distinct CDR3 sequences; around 23% of them occurred a single time. The ten largest clones add up to less than 0.95% of the sample. The V and J genes are TRBV6-1 and TRBJ2-1, and TRBD2 matches 14 of the central bases. This TCR came from a human donor with sarcoidosis (Löfgren's syndrome or another form), or a control subject (not recorded which). Sample: CD4+ T cells from bronchoalveolar lavage. The DNA sequence is TGTGCCAGCACTAAAGGACTAGCGGGAGGAAAATTCTACAATGAGCAGTTCTTC. This encodes CASTKGLAGGKFYNEQFF.